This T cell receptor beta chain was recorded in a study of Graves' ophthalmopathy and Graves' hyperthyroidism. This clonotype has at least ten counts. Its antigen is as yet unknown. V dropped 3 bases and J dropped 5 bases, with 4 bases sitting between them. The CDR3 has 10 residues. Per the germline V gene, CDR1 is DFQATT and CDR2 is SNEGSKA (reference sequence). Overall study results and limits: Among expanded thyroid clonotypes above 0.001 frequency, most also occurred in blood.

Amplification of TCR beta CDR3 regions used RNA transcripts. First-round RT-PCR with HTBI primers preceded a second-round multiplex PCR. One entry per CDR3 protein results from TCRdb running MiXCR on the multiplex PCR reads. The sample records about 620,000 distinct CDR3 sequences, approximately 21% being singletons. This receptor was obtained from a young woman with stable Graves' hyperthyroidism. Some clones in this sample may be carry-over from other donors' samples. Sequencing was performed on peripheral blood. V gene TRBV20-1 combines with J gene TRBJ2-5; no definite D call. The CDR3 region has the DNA TGCAGTGCTAGCTTTGAGACCCAGTACTTC. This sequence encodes CSASFETQYF.